The clone carrying this T cell receptor beta chain came up once. This specimen comes from a study of blood T cell repertoires in COVID-19. Study-wide background: Some COVID-19 samples were acute and others convalescent; all came from the United States, Italy and Spain. Sample material is recorded as cDNA or gDNA derived from T cells, B-cell-depleted T cells, or PBMCs.

The CDR3 covers 12 residues. With 4 bases removed from V and 2 bases from J, the gap between germline ends came to 8 bases. Germline CDR1 is GTSNPN and CDR2 is SVGIG (reference sequence). Under the authors' procedure: Reference gene primer amplification gave nucleated cell count estimates. TCRdb keeps only in-frame clones here, not all; method: immunoSEQ multiplex PCR. V and J calls plus clone size are reproduced from that table; the DNA served to infer D and trimming. This sample has roughly 120,000 clones, with 75% to 90% found just once. Sequenced material: peripheral blood. The TCR comes from a man aged 25-40 years with acute or convalescent COVID-19. V is TRBV30 and J is TRBJ1-2; D gene ambiguous. The CDR3 loop reads CAWNRRNYGYTF. The CDR3 region has the DNA TGTGCCTGGAACCGCAGGAACTATGGCTACACCTTC.